These 28 T cell receptor beta chains came from one sample sequenced in a study of T-cell memory formation after mild COVID-19. TCRdb fed the 5' RACE reads into MiXCR, producing one record per CDR3 protein. The sample yields about 290,000 distinct CDR3 sequences, around 17% seen once. Material for sequencing was PBMCs or a T cell subset sorted from them (not recorded which). These receptors originate from a man aged 18 to 30 who had mild COVID-19 (a few samples of this study predate the infection). Cell type and time point are not known.

This clonotype was counted between two and nine times. The V call is TRBV3-1, the J call TRBJ1-2; 10 bases fit TRBD1. The CDR3 extends over 16 amino acids. Germline CDR1 is LGHDT and CDR2 is YNNKEL (reference sequence). V was clipped by 4 bases and J by 3 bases; unmatched bases: 8. The CDR3 region has the DNA TGTGCCAGCAGCCGCGGGACAGGGGTCCGGCACTATGGCTACACCTTC. This encodes CASSRGTGVRHYGYTF.

Ten or more counts support this clonotype. The chain is built from TRBV12-5 and TRBJ2-1; 10 nucleotides match TRBD2. J lost 13 bases, V lost 6 bases, and 15 bases had no gene match. Germline values: CDR1 LGHNT, CDR2 FRNRAP. The CDR3 has 15 residues. CDR3 amino acids: CASGRVPGLAMSQFF. CDR3 bases: TGTGCTAGTGGCCGAGTCCCGGGACTAGCGATGAGCCAGTTCTTC.

The chain joins TRBV5-1 to TRBJ1-4; the D is unclear. V lost 4 bases and J lost 1, with 8 bases in between. Germline lookup yields CDR1 SGHRS and CDR2 YFSETQ. The CDR3 runs to 14 residues. CDR3 coding DNA: TGCGCCAGCAGCCTCGGGTTAACTAATGAAAAACTGTTTTTT. Translation gives CASSLGLTNEKLFF.

A few counts support this clonotype. The rearrangement joins TRBV9 to TRBJ2-5; D gene uncertain. Between the trimmed V and J ends, which lost 5 bases and 7 bases, there was a span of 18 bases. The CDR3 has 14 residues. Germline lookup yields CDR1 SGDLS and CDR2 YYNGEE. The CDR3 region is CASSGQQTRGTQYF. The CDR3 DNA follows: TGTGCCAGCAGTGGGCAACAGACAAGAGGGACCCAGTACTTC.

V is TRBV15 and J is TRBJ2-5, with 10 nucleotides matching TRBD2. With V trimmed by 1 base and J by 2 bases, 7 bases remained unmatched. The CDR3 loop spans 17 amino acids. CDR1 and CDR2 from the germline V gene are LNHNV and YYDKDF (reference sequence). Here the CDR3 reads CATSRGRAGGLQETQYF. DNA for the CDR3: TGTGCCACCAGCAGAGGAAGAGCGGGGGGGCTACAAGAGACCCAGTACTTC.

This clonotype occurred many times. This chain joins TRBV7-2 and TRBJ2-1; 9 nucleotides align to TRBD2. CDR3 length: 14 residues. V lost 1 base and J lost 6; bases outside the gene matches: 1. Germline V gene sequence: CDR1 SGHTA, CDR2 FQGNSA. The CDR3: CASSLERGANEQFF. CDR3 coding DNA: TGTGCCAGCAGCTTAGAGCGGGGGGCCAATGAGCAGTTCTTC.

This clonotype occurred a few times. The chain employs TRBV2 and TRBJ2-2; maybe TRBD1 (6 bases). V lost 5 bases and J 2 bases, leaving 12 bases between the germline ends. The germline gives CDR1 SNHLY, CDR2 FYNNEI. The CDR3 consists of 15 residues. The CDR3 DNA reads as TGTGCCAGCAGTCCGGGACACGCTAACACCGGGGAGCTGTTTTTT. Its translation: CASSPGHANTGELFF.

The rearrangement links TRBV7-9 to TRBJ1-5; D perhaps matches TRBD1 (5 bases). V lost 6 bases and J lost 2, with 8 bases in between. The CDR3 loop spans 13 amino acids. Germline loops: CDR1 SEHNR, CDR2 FQNEAQ (reference sequence). CDR3 DNA sequence: TGTGCCAGCAGACAGGATGGCAATCAGCCCCAGCATTTT. Residues: CASRQDGNQPQHF. The variable domain in full, with the rest retrieved from reference TRBV7-9 and TRBJ1-5, is DTGVSQNPRHKITKRGQNVTFRCDPISEHNRLYWYRQTLGQGPEFLTYFQNEAQLEKSRLLSDRFSAERPKGSFSTLEIQRTEQGDSAMYLCASRQDGNQPQHFGDGTRLSIL.

This clonotype turned up a few times. In DNA form, the CDR3 reads TGTGCCAGCAGAACGACAGGGGCAATTTCACCCCTCCACTTT. Amino acids: CASRTTGAISPLHF. V usage is TRBV12-3 or TRBV12-4 and J usage is TRBJ1-6; 8 bases align to TRBD1. This CDR3 has 14 residues. The junction had 7 bases not matched to a gene; V was cut back by 6 bases and J by 9 bases.

The J gene is TRBJ2-6, the V gene TRBV7-9; no firm D call. The V and J ends lost 6 bases and 0 bases respectively, with 9 bases between them. The CDR3 covers 15 residues. Germline assignment: CDR1 SEHNR and CDR2 FQNEAQ (reference sequence). For the CDR3, the DNA is TGTGCCAGCAGAACCGAGTTCTCTGGGGCCAACGTCCTGACTTTC. It encodes CASRTEFSGANVLTF. The full variable domain, completed using reference TRBV7-9 and TRBJ2-6, is DTGVSQNPRHKITKRGQNVTFRCDPISEHNRLYWYRQTLGQGPEFLTYFQNEAQLEKSRLLSDRFSAERPKGSFSTLEIQRTEQGDSAMYLCASRTEFSGANVLTFGAGSRLTVL.

This sequence joins TRBV12-3 or TRBV12-4 and TRBJ2-2, with D unclear. Trimming took 7 bases from V and 2 from J, leaving 8 bases between them. The CDR3 spans 13 residues. CDR3 sequence (DNA): TGTGCCAGCAACACGGACAACACCGGGGAGCTGTTTTTT. Protein: CASNTDNTGELFF.

J is TRBJ2-3 and V is TRBV20-1; D is perhaps TRBD1 (5 bases). This CDR3 has 12 residues. Trimming cost V 3 bases and J 4 bases, with 8 bases left between them. Germline V gives CDR1 DFQATT, CDR2 SNEGSKA (reference sequence). CDR3 in amino acids: CSARWGPDTQYF. CDR3 bases: TGCAGTGCTAGGTGGGGCCCAGATACGCAGTATTTT.

This clonotype was observed a few times. The chain employs TRBV7-2 and TRBJ1-5, with D perhaps matching TRBD1 (6 bases). CDR3 length: 16 amino acids. Germline values: CDR1 SGHTA, CDR2 FQGNSA. V dropped 3 bases and J dropped 0 bases, with 12 bases sitting between them. The CDR3 sequence is CASSFGGGRSNQPQHF. The CDR3 nucleotides read TGTGCCAGCAGCTTCGGAGGGGGGCGTAGCAATCAGCCCCAGCATTTT. The whole variable domain, filled in from reference TRBV7-2 and TRBJ1-5, reads GAGVSQSPSNKVTEKGKDVELRCDPISGHTALYWYRQSLGQGLEFLIYFQGNSAPDKSGLPSDRFSAERTGGSVSTLTIQRTQQEDSAVYLCASSFGGGRSNQPQHFGDGTRLSIL.

The chain employs TRBV7-2 and TRBJ1-2, with D unresolved. The germline V gene has CDR1 SGHTA and CDR2 FQGNSA. The CDR3 is 14 amino acids. V dropped 5 bases and J dropped 3 bases, with 13 bases sitting between them. The CDR3 bases are TGTGCCAGCAGCACGCCGGGCAGTTACTATGGCTACACCTTC. Translation gives CASSTPGSYYGYTF.

The chain uses TRBV7-9 and TRBJ2-2; TRBD1 matches 8 bases. The V gene's germline CDR1 is SEHNR and CDR2 FQNEAQ (reference sequence). Trimming took 5 bases from V and 4 from J; bases not matched to a gene: 9. This CDR3 comprises 16 residues. CDR3 DNA: TGTGCCAGCAGCCCCTCCGGGACAGGTGTCACCGGGGAGCTGTTTTTT. Translation gives CASSPSGTGVTGELFF.

The V and J genes are TRBV5-6 and TRBJ1-5, with D tentatively TRBD1 (5 bases). V dropped 1 base and J dropped 7 bases, with 12 bases sitting between them. The CDR3 is made up of 14 amino acids. CDR1 and CDR2 (germline): SGHDT, YYEEEE. In DNA, the CDR3 is TGTGCCAGCAGCTTGAACAGGAGGGCCCAGCCCCAGCATTTT. The encoded protein is CASSLNRRAQPQHF.

The genes are TRBV6-2 or TRBV6-3 and TRBJ1-2; D remains ambiguous. This CDR3 has 14 residues. Germline lookup yields CDR1 MNHEY and CDR2 SVGEGT. Trimming shortened V by 2 bases and J by 4 bases, and 11 bases separated the two germline ends. The CDR3 loop is CASSYVPGLYGYTF. Here the CDR3 DNA reads TGTGCCAGCAGTTACGTTCCAGGCCTCTATGGCTACACCTTC.

A few counts support this clonotype. The V and J genes are TRBV12-3 or TRBV12-4 and TRBJ1-5, with D possibly matching TRBD1 (5 bases). V lost 6 bases and J lost 4, with 19 bases in between. There are 16 residues in the CDR3. The CDR3 region is CASSPRFGARNQPQHF. CDR3 sequence (DNA): TGTGCCAGCAGCCCCAGGTTTGGGGCTAGAAATCAGCCCCAGCATTTT.

This clonotype was found a few times. This rearrangement joins TRBV7-9 to TRBJ2-5; D unclear. The CDR3 totals 11 residues. V was pared by 2 bases and J by 12 bases, with 10 bases between. The germline V gene has CDR1 SEHNR and CDR2 FQNEAQ (reference sequence). The CDR3 region is CASSLYHREYF. The CDR3 DNA reads TGTGCCAGCAGCTTATACCACCGCGAGTACTTC. Supplemented by reference TRBV7-9 and TRBJ2-5, the full variable domain reads DTGVSQNPRHKITKRGQNVTFRCDPISEHNRLYWYRQTLGQGPEFLTYFQNEAQLEKSRLLSDRFSAERPKGSFSTLEIQRTEQGDSAMYLCASSLYHREYFGPGTRLLVL.

This clonotype was seen repeatedly, ten times or more. The genes are TRBV4-3 and TRBJ2-3; D not certain. Germline assignment: CDR1 LGHNA and CDR2 YSLEER. This CDR3 is built from 15 residues. V was shortened by 0 bases and J by 4 bases, with 11 bases between the two germline ends. This CDR3 reads CASSQDPSRADTQYF. DNA of the CDR3: TGCGCCAGCAGCCAAGATCCCTCTAGAGCAGATACGCAGTATTTT.

This clonotype was detected a few times. The chain employs TRBV7-2 and TRBJ2-3; the D is unclear. Trimming pared 1 base from V and 6 bases from J, leaving 8 bases between. The V gene's germline CDR1 is SGHTA and CDR2 FQGNSA. The CDR3 runs 13 residues. The CDR3 protein is CASSLVWWDTQYF. As DNA, the CDR3 is TGTGCCAGCAGCTTAGTTTGGTGGGATACGCAGTATTTT.

The chain carries TRBV10-3 and TRBJ1-1; D unresolved. The CDR3 runs to 12 residues. Looked up from germline, CDR1 is ENHRY and CDR2 is SYGVKD. Trimming pared 7 bases from V and 1 base from J, leaving 7 bases between. As DNA, the CDR3 is TGTGCCATCAAGGAGGGGAACACTGAAGCTTTCTTT. Its protein product is CAIKEGNTEAFF.

There are a few counts of this clonotype. V gene TRBV29-1 combines with J gene TRBJ2-1; TRBD2 matches 7 bases. CDR1 and CDR2 (germline): SQVTM, ANQGSEA. The CDR3 consists of 16 residues. V dropped 0 bases and J dropped 3; count of bases not matched to a gene: 8. CDR3 residues: CSVEDFVSGDYNEQFF. The CDR3 coding sequence is TGCAGCGTTGAAGATTTTGTGAGCGGGGACTACAATGAGCAGTTCTTC.

V gene TRBV6-6 combines with J gene TRBJ1-5; D gene uncertain. The CDR3 consists of 13 residues. V lost 2 bases, J lost 7 bases, and 9 bases lay in between. Germline CDR1 is MNHNY and CDR2 is SVGAGI (reference sequence). The CDR3, as DNA: TGTGCCAGCAGTTACCTCGGGAGCCAGCCCCAGCATTTT. Translation: CASSYLGSQPQHF.

This clonotype was detected a few times. The genes are TRBV29-1 and TRBJ2-7, with 8 bases aligning to TRBD1. The CDR3 totals 13 residues. The trim removed 6 bases at V and 5 bases at J, leaving 9 bases unmatched. In germline, CDR1 is SQVTM, CDR2 ANQGSEA. Written as DNA, the CDR3 is TGCAGCGTCGGGACAGGTACAACCCACGAGCAGTACTTC. Translating it yields CSVGTGTTHEQYF.

The chain employs TRBV5-6 and TRBJ1-6; tentatively, D is TRBD1 (5 bases). The V gene lost 3 bases and the J gene lost 4 bases, with 11 bases spanning the gap. The germline V gene has CDR1 SGHDT and CDR2 YYEEEE. The CDR3 covers 15 residues. CDR3: CASSSGTSYNSPLHF. The CDR3 DNA reads as TGTGCCAGCAGCTCGGGGACCTCGTATAATTCACCCCTCCACTTT.

This rearrangement joins TRBV4-3 to TRBJ2-1; tentatively, D is TRBD1 (5 bases). This CDR3 region has 16 residues. Trimming pared 0 bases from V and 3 bases from J, leaving 12 bases between. Germline lookup yields CDR1 LGHNA and CDR2 YSLEER. CDR3 nucleotides: TGCGCCAGCAGCCAAGAGGTGTGGGGCAACTACAATGAGCAGTTCTTC. Translation: CASSQEVWGNYNEQFF.

This clonotype has a single count. This chain links TRBV27 with TRBJ1-1; D uncertain. V dropped 7 bases and J dropped 6 bases, with 21 bases sitting between them. The CDR3 is 15 amino acids. CDR1 is MNHEY and CDR2 is SMNVEV in the germline V gene (reference sequence). This CDR3 reads CASMAFGVEVAEAFF. Written as DNA, the CDR3 is TGTGCCAGCATGGCATTCGGGGTAGAAGTGGCTGAAGCTTTCTTT.